Sequencing of this T cell receptor (beta chain) was carried out in a study of T cell changes during pregnancy in multiple sclerosis. Germline loops: CDR1 LGHNA, CDR2 YSLEER. This CDR3 region has 16 residues. V dropped 1 base and J dropped 1 base, with 10 bases sitting between them. The data were produced by immunoSEQ multiplex PCR, yet TCRdb's version contains in-frame clones alone and is incomplete. The sample has 45,000 to 65,000 clones, roughly 94% seen once. The V gene is TRBV4-3, the J gene TRBJ2-2; D is uncertain. Sequences were derived from CD8+ T cells from peripheral blood mononuclear cells, sampled in the third trimester of pregnancy. The sequence derives from a female donor with multiple sclerosis, enrolled in a pregnancy study. CDR3 nucleotide sequence: TGCGCCAGCAGCCAAGGGGTTGCAGGGAACACCGGGGAGCTGTTTTTT. This codes for CASSQGVAGNTGELFF.